This T cell receptor beta chain was retrieved from a study of cytomegalovirus exposure and HLA in healthy donors. Study overall: In terms of ancestry, the Caucasian-associated cluster contained about 80% of the approximately 420 genotyped donors. General study results and limits: The HLA-A and HLA-B alleles of most subjects were reportedly predicted accurately from TCR beta sequences.

Note on this clone: The antigen remains unidentified.

The CDR3 extends over 13 amino acids. With V trimmed by 5 bases and J by 5 bases, 3 bases remained unmatched. CDR1 is LNHDA, CDR2 SQIVND, per germline (reference sequence). PCR was performed using 60 Vbeta and 13 Jbeta primers. As processed by the authors: Unique TCR beta chains totaled approximately 83 million in a later count, with roughly 11 million of them shared. Repertoires were generated with immunoSEQ multiplex PCR, while TCRdb's copy carries only in-frame clones and drops some. V and J calls and clone size are given by that table; D and trimming were obtained from the DNA. The sample gives 100,000 to 150,000 clones, roughly 80% of which show up once; over 3% is in the top ten.

The chain combines TRBV19 with TRBJ1-1; TRBD1 matches 9 bases. This receptor was obtained from a woman aged 40-49 years in good health and CMV-seronegative. Sequencing was carried out using PBMCs. DNA of the CDR3: TGTGCCAGTAGTGTACAGGGGGCAACTGAAGCTTTCTTT. Amino acid sequence: CASSVQGATEAFF. The entire variable domain, with the rest obtained from reference TRBV19 and TRBJ1-1, is as follows: DGGITQSPKYLFRKEGQNVTLSCEQNLNHDAMYWYRQDPGQGLRLIYYSQIVNDFQKGDIAEGYSVSREKKESFPLTVTSAQKNPTAFYLCASSVQGATEAFFGQGTRLTVV.